The present T cell receptor (beta chain) was sequenced within a study of CD8 T cells in Susac syndrome. Study observations and caveats: The study's TCR sequencing and HLA analysis drew on a certain number of individuals. That number was acknowledged as relatively small.

TEMRA cells were enriched by FACS, and CD4+ and CD8+ T cells were negatively isolated. V shed 5 bases and J 2 bases; nucleotides not matched to a gene: 5. The length of the CDR3 is 14 residues. The germline V gene encodes CDR1 MGHRA and CDR2 YSYEKL. Reverse transcription used about 0.45 to 1 ug RNA and random hexamers. The amplification used immunoSEQ multiplex PCR on TCR beta CDR3; it spanned 54 Vbeta and 13 Jbeta. Each CDR3 protein is one row after TCRdb ran MiXCR on the immunoSEQ multiplex PCR reads. Here the sample spans 170,000 or so distinct CDR3 sequences, approximately 94% being singletons. This clonotype was picked up a small number of times. Antigen: not known.

The receptor was isolated from a human donor with multiple sclerosis. Material for sequencing was CD4+ T cells from PBMCs. V and J are TRBV4-1 and TRBJ2-7; TRBD2 agrees at 8 bases. The CDR3 reads CASSSGLGTYEQYF. The CDR3 DNA reads TGCGCCAGCAGCTCGGGACTAGGAACCTACGAGCAGTACTTC.